Below, 18 T cell receptor beta chains from the same sample are listed, as sequenced in a study of T cell responses to AZD1222 COVID-19 vaccine. Assay used: immunoSEQ multiplex PCR; TCRdb lists only in-frame clones, some missing. This table has roughly 120,000 clones, 80% to 90% appearing once. The sequences come from peripheral blood, collected on day 0 of AZD1222 vaccination. The receptors shown here come from an adult in good health.

The CDR3 region is CASSLRRGNNSPLHF. The DNA for the CDR3 is TGTGCCAGCAGCTTACGACGGGGGAATAATTCACCCCTCCACTTT. The V and J genes are TRBV7-6 and TRBJ1-6; D may be TRBD1 (5 bases). The germline V gene encodes CDR1 SGHVS and CDR2 FNYEAQ. V gave up 2 bases and J gave up 5 bases, with 10 bases separating them. The CDR3 contains 15 residues.

The chain links TRBV27 to TRBJ2-5; unclear D gene. Trimming took 10 bases from V and 4 from J, leaving 10 bases between them. Germline V gives CDR1 MNHEY, CDR2 SMNVEV (reference sequence). The CDR3 totals 11 residues. The CDR3 sequence is CATRHLETQYF. The CDR3 DNA is TGTGCCACTCGCCATCTAGAGACCCAGTACTTC.

The rearrangement links TRBV6-2 or TRBV6-3 to TRBJ2-7; perhaps TRBD1 as D (5 bases). Germline V gives CDR1 MNHEY, CDR2 SVGEGT. V gave up 5 bases and J gave up 2 bases, with 13 bases separating them. CDR3 length equals 14 residues. CDR3 loop: CASSQTEGPYEQYF. The CDR3 nucleotides are TGTGCCAGCAGTCAGACAGAAGGCCCCTACGAGCAGTACTTC.

The chain links TRBV4-3 to TRBJ1-2, with D possibly matching TRBD1 (6 bases). Trimming removed 1 base from V and 8 bases from J, with 14 bases in between. The CDR3 loop spans 14 amino acids. CDR1 LGHNA and CDR2 YSLEER come from the germline V gene. The CDR3 region is CASSQVNSQGGYTF. CDR3 DNA sequence: TGCGCCAGCAGCCAAGTGAACTCGCAGGGGGGCTACACCTTC.

V usage is TRBV7-9 and J usage is TRBJ2-2; 7 bases are a match to TRBD1. CDR1 is SEHNR and CDR2 is FQNEAQ in the germline V gene (reference sequence). J gave up 2 bases and V 7 bases, and 10 bases lay outside the gene matches. This CDR3 comprises 16 residues. This CDR3 is CASTPFWTGNTGELFF. DNA of the CDR3: TGTGCCAGCACCCCGTTTTGGACAGGCAACACCGGGGAGCTGTTTTTT.

The chain links TRBV6-5 to TRBJ2-7; 8 bases align to TRBD2. Germline CDR1 MNHEY, CDR2 SVGAGI. The V and J ends lost 7 bases and 4 bases, in that order; junction bases with no gene match: 6. The CDR3 contains 13 residues. The CDR3 sequence: CASTGGRTYEQYF. In DNA, the CDR3 is TGTGCCAGCACGGGGGGGAGAACTTACGAGCAGTACTTC.

CDR3 amino acids: CASTVDRGEESNTEAFF. The CDR3 coding sequence is TGTGCCAGCACAGTCGACCGGGGCGAAGAGTCGAACACTGAAGCTTTCTTT. The chain couples TRBV2 to TRBJ1-1; TRBD1 might be the D (5 bases). The ends were cut back, 7 bases at V and 1 base at J, with 22 bases in the middle. The V gene's germline CDR1 is SNHLY and CDR2 FYNNEI. The CDR3 is 17 residues long.

The chain recombines TRBV4-3 with TRBJ1-2; no reliable D call. V was clipped by 0 bases and J by 0 bases, with 23 bases between them. Germline CDR1 and CDR2: LGHNA and YSLEER. The CDR3 spans 20 residues. Here the CDR3 reads CASSQELGRYPSSANYGYTF. DNA for the CDR3: TGCGCCAGCAGCCAAGAGTTAGGGCGGTATCCCTCGTCCGCTAACTATGGCTACACCTTC.

The genes are TRBV6-5 and TRBJ1-2; 7 bases are shared with TRBD1. The CDR3 extends over 14 amino acids. Germline loops: CDR1 MNHEY, CDR2 SVGAGI. J lost 3 bases, V lost 2 bases, and 3 bases had no gene match. The CDR3 here is CASSYLGTDYGYTF. CDR3 in DNA: TGTGCCAGCAGTTACCTAGGGACAGACTATGGCTACACCTTC.

The V and J genes are TRBV2 and TRBJ1-6; 11 positions match TRBD1. Germline V gene sequence: CDR1 SNHLY, CDR2 FYNNEI. This CDR3 is 15 amino acids long. Unmatched junction bases numbered 5, after V lost 7 bases and J lost 6 bases. As DNA, the CDR3 is TGTGCCAGCAACCCCGGGACAGGGGGTAATTCACCCCTCCACTTT. It translates to CASNPGTGGNSPLHF.

This chain joins TRBV23-1 and TRBJ2-1; D not certain. Being an ORF, TRBV23-1 has a function that is uncertain. Trimming took 6 bases from V and 4 from J, leaving 13 bases between them. CDR3 length: 14 residues. The CDR3 loop is CASRRTGPYNEQFF. For the CDR3, the DNA is TGCGCCAGCAGGAGAACCGGACCGTACAATGAGCAGTTCTTC.

J is TRBJ1-2 and V is TRBV9; no clear D gene. Germline loops: CDR1 SGDLS, CDR2 YYNGEE. V was pared by 0 bases and J by 4 bases, with 7 bases between. The CDR3 spans 13 residues. This CDR3 reads CASSVDTSYGYTF. The CDR3 DNA sequence: TGTGCCAGCAGCGTAGATACATCCTATGGCTACACCTTC.

The chain uses TRBV6-5 and TRBJ1-6; possibly TRBD1 for D (6 bases). Trimming pared 2 bases from V and 4 bases from J, leaving 12 bases between. This CDR3 has 16 amino acids. From germline, CDR1 is MNHEY and CDR2 SVGAGI. In DNA, the CDR3 is TGTGCCAGCAGTTACCTTCGGACAGTTTATAATTCACCCCTCCACTTT. It codes for CASSYLRTVYNSPLHF.

The J gene is TRBJ1-2, the V gene TRBV28, with D possibly TRBD1 on 5 matching bases. Germline V gives CDR1 MDHEN, CDR2 SYDVKM. The CDR3 sequence is 15 residues long. V lost 2 bases and J lost 4, with 14 bases in between. CDR3 bases: TGTGCCAGCAGTTTACGGCCAGCCCAGGGCTATGGCTACACCTTC. Its protein is CASSLRPAQGYGYTF.

V is TRBV5-1 and J is TRBJ2-3; 10 bases map to TRBD2. V was pared by 2 bases and J by 3 bases, with 6 bases of the junction left unmatched. This CDR3 has 16 amino acids. Germline V gives CDR1 SGHRS, CDR2 YFSETQ. CDR3: CASSFIAGGTTDTQYF. The CDR3 DNA reads as TGCGCCAGCAGCTTCATAGCGGGGGGCACAACAGATACGCAGTATTTT. Drawing the rest from reference TRBV5-1 and TRBJ2-3, the complete variable domain is KAGVTQTPRYLIKTRGQQVTLSCSPISGHRSVSWYQQTPGQGLQFLFEYFSETQRNKGNFPGRFSGRQFSNSRSEMNVSTLELGDSALYLCASSFIAGGTTDTQYFGPGTRLTVL.

The chain is built from TRBV7-9 and TRBJ2-7; perhaps TRBD2 as D (5 bases). The CDR3 spans 13 residues. The germline gives CDR1 SEHNR, CDR2 FQNEAQ (reference sequence). V shed 5 bases and J shed 7 bases, with 15 bases lying between them. Written as DNA, the CDR3 is TGTGCCAGCAGCCCCAACGGGGTTCGGGAGCAGTACTTC. Translation gives CASSPNGVREQYF.

This chain links TRBV10-3 with TRBJ1-5; possible D gene TRBD1, 5 bases. The germline V gene has CDR1 ENHRY and CDR2 SYGVKD. The CDR3 runs to 14 residues. Trimming shortened V by 2 bases and J by 1 base, and 6 bases separated the two germline ends. For the CDR3, the DNA is TGTGCCATCAGTGAGCGGGGGAGCAATCAGCCCCAGCATTTT. It is translated as CAISERGSNQPQHF.

CDR3 in amino acids: CASSPSGREGTQYF. CDR3 nucleotide sequence: TGTGCCAGCTCACCCTCCGGGCGCGAGGGGACCCAGTACTTC. The gene calls are TRBV18 and TRBJ2-5; the D gene is possibly TRBD2 (5 bases). Deletions cut 3 bases from V and 7 bases from J, with 15 bases between. The length of the CDR3 is 14 residues. Germline V CDR1 and CDR2: KGHSH, LQKENI. The full variable domain, with the rest looked up from reference TRBV18 and TRBJ2-5, is NAGVMQNPRHLVRRRGQEARLRCSPMKGHSHVYWYRQLPEEGLKFMVYLQKENIIDESGMPKERFSAEFPKEGPSILRIQQVVRGDSAAYFCASSPSGREGTQYFGPGTRLLVL.